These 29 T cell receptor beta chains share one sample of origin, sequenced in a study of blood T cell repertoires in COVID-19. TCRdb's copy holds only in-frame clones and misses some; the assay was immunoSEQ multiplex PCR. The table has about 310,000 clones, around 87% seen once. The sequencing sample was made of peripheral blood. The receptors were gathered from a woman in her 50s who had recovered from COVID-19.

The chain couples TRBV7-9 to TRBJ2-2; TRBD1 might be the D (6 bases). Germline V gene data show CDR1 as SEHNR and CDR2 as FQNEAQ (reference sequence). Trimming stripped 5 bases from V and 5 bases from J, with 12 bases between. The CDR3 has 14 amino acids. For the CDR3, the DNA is TGTGCCAGCAGCCCCGTGGACAGTACCGGGGAGCTGTTTTTT. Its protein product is CASSPVDSTGELFF.

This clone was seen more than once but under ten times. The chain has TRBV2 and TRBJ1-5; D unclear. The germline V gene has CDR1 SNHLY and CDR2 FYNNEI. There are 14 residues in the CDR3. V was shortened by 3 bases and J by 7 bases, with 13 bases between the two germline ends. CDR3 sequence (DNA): TGTGCCAGCAGTGAGACCCTCTGGGAGCAGCCCCAGCATTTT. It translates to CASSETLWEQPQHF.

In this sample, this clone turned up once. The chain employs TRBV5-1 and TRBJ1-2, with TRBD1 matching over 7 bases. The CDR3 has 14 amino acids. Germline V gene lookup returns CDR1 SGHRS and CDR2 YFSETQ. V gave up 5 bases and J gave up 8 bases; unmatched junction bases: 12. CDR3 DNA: TGCGCCAGCAGTTCTTCCAGGGGGTCAAGGGGCTACACCTTC. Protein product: CASSSSRGSRGYTF.

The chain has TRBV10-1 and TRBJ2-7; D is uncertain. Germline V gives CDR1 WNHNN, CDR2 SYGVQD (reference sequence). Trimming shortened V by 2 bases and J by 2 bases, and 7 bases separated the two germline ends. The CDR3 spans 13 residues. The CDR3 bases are TGCGCCAGCAGTGAGACAGTTACCTACGAGCAGTACTTC. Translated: CASSETVTYEQYF.

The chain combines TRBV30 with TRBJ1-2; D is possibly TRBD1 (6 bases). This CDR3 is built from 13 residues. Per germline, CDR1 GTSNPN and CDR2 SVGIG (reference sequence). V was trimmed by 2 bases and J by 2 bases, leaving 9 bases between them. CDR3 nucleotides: TGTGCCTGGAGTTCAGGGGCGAACTATGGCTACACCTTC. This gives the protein CAWSSGANYGYTF.

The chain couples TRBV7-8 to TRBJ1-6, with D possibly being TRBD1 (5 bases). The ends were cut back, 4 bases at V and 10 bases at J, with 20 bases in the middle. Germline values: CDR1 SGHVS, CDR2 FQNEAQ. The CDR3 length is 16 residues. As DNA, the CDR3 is TGTGCCAGCAGCTGGGTAGCAGGGAACACCCCCTCACCCCTCCACTTT. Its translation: CASSWVAGNTPSPLHF.

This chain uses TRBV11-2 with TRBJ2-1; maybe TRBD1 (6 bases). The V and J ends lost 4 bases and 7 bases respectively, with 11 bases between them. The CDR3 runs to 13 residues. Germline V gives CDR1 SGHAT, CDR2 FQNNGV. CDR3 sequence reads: CASSSNRDNEQFF. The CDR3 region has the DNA TGTGCCAGCAGCTCCAACAGGGATAATGAGCAGTTCTTC.

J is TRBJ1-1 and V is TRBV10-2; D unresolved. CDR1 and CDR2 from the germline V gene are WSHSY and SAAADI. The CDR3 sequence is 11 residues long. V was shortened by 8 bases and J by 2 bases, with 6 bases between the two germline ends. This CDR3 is CASRDNTEAFF. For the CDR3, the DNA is TGCGCCAGCCGGGATAACACTGAAGCTTTCTTT.

The CDR3 is CATTQGRTGELFF. Written as DNA, the CDR3 is TGTGCCACCACACAGGGGCGCACCGGGGAGCTGTTTTTT. The chain links TRBV11-2 to TRBJ2-2, with 7 bases matching TRBD1. The CDR3 runs to 13 residues. Germline-derived CDR1 and CDR2 are SGHAT and FQNNGV. The J segment lost 4 bases and the V segment lost 10 bases, leaving 6 bases of the junction unmatched.

CDR3 in DNA: TGTGCCAGCAGCCCCCCTCGAGGCAGGGCTGCGATGGCTTTCTTT. This encodes CASSPPRGRAAMAFF. The chain carries TRBV7-8 and TRBJ1-1, with TRBD1 as a possible D gene (5 bases). The germline V gene encodes CDR1 SGHVS and CDR2 FQNEAQ. Trimming pared 5 bases from V and 11 bases from J, leaving 24 bases between. This CDR3 region has 15 residues.

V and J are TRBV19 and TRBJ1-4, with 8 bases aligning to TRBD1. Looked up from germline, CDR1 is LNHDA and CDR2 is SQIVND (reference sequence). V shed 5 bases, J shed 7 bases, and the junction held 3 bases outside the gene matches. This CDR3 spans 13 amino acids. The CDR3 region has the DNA TGTGCCAGTAGTGCGGGACAGGTTGAAAAACTGTTTTTT. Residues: CASSAGQVEKLFF.

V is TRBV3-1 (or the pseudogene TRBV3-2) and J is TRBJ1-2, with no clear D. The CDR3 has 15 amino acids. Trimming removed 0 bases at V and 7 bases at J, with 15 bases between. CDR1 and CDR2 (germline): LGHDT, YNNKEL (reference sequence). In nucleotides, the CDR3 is TGTGCCAGCAGCCAAGATACAGATATGGGCTCTGGCTACACCTTC. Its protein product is CASSQDTDMGSGYTF.

Written as DNA, the CDR3 is TGTGCCAGCTCACCAGCGGGACAGGGAGTTTCACCCCTCCACTTT. Amino acid sequence: CASSPAGQGVSPLHF. The chain couples TRBV18 to TRBJ1-6; 9 bases are a match to TRBD1. This CDR3 has 15 amino acids. CDR1 KGHSH and CDR2 LQKENI come from the germline V gene. V shed 2 bases, J shed 9 bases, and the junction held 5 bases outside the gene matches.

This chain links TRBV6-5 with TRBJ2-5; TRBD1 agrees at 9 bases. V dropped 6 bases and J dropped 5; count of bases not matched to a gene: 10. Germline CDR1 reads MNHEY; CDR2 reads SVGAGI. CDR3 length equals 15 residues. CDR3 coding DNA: TGTGCCAGCAGACCCACAGGGGGCAGGGGTGAGACCCAGTACTTC. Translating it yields CASRPTGGRGETQYF.

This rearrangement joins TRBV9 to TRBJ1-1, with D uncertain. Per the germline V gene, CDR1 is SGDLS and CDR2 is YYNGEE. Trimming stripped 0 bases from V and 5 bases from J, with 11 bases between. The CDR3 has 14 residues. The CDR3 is CASSVGRGGTEAFF. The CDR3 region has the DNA TGTGCCAGCAGCGTAGGACGCGGAGGGACTGAAGCTTTCTTT.

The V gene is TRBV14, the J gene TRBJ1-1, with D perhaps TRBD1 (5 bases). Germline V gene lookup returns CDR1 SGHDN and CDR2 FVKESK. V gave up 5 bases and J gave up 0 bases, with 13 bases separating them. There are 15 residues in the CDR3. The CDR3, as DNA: TGTGCCAGCAGCGAAATGACAGCCTTGAACACTGAAGCTTTCTTT. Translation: CASSEMTALNTEAFF.

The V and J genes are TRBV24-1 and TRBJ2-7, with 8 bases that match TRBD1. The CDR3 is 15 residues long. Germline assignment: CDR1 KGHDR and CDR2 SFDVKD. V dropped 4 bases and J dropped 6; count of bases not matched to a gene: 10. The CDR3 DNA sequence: TGTGCCACCAGTGACACCGGACAGGGAAAGGGCGAGCAGTACTTC. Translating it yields CATSDTGQGKGEQYF.

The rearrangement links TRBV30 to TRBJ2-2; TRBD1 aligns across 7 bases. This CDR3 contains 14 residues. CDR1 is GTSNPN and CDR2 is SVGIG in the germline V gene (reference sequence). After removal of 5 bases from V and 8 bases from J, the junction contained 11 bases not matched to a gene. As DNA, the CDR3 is TGTGCCTGGGCTGGGACAGCTGGGTTTGGGGAGCTGTTTTTT. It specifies CAWAGTAGFGELFF.

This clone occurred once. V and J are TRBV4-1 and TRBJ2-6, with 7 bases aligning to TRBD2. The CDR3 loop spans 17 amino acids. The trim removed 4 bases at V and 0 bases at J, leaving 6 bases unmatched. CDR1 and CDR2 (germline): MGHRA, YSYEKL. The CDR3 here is CASSPDPGGSGANVLTF. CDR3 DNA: TGCGCCAGCAGCCCCGACCCGGGGGGCTCTGGGGCCAACGTCCTGACTTTC.

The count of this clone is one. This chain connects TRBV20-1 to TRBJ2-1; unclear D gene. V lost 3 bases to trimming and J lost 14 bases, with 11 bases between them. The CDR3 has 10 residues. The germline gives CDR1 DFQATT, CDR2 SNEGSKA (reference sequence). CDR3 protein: CSARVPSEFF. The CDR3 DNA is TGCAGTGCTAGGGTCCCCTCGGAGTTCTTC.

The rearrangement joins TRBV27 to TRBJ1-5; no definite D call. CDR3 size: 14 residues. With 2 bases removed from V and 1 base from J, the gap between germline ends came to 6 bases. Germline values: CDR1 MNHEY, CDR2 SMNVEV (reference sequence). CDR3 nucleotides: TGTGCCAGCAGTTTACGGTCAAGCAATCAGCCCCAGCATTTT. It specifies CASSLRSSNQPQHF.

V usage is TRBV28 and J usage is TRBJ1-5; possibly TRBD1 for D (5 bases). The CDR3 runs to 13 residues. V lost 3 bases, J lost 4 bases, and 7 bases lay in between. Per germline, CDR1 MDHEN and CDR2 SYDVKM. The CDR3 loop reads CASSFGANQPQHF. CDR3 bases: TGTGCCAGCAGTTTTGGGGCGAATCAGCCCCAGCATTTT.

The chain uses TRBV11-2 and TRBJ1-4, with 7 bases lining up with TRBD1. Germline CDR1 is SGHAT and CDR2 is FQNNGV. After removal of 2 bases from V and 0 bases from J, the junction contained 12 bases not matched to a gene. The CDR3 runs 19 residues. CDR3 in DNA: TGTGCCAGCAGCTTAATCCCTATGCGACAGGGAACAACTAATGAAAAACTGTTTTTT. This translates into CASSLIPMRQGTTNEKLFF. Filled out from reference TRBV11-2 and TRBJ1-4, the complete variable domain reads EAGVAQSPRYKIIEKRQSVAFWCNPISGHATLYWYQQILGQGPKLLIQFQNNGVVDDSQLPKDRFSAERLKGVDSTLKIQPAKLEDSAVYLCASSLIPMRQGTTNEKLFFGSGTQLSVL.

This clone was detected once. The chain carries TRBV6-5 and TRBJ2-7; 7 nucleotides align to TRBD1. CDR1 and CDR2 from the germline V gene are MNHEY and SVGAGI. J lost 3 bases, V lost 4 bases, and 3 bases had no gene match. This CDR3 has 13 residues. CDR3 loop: CASSSNRGYEQYF. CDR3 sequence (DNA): TGTGCCAGCAGTTCTAACAGGGGCTACGAGCAGTACTTC.

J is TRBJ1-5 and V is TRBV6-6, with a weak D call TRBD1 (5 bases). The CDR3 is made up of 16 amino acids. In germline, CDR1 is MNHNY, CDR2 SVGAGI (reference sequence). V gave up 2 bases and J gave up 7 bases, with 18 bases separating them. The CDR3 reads CASSYDSRAGGQPQHF. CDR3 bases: TGTGCCAGCAGTTACGATAGCAGGGCCGGGGGGCAGCCCCAGCATTTT.

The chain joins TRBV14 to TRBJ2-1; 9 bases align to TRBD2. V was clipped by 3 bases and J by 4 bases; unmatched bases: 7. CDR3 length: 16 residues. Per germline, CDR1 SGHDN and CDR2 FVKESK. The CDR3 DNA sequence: TGTGCCAGCAGCCACACTAGCGGGCGAAAATACAATGAGCAGTTCTTC. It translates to CASSHTSGRKYNEQFF.

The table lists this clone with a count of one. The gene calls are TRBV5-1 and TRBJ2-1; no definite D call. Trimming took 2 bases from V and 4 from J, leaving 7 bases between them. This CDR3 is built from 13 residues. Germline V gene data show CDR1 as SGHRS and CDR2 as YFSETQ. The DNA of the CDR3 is TGCGCCAGCAGCTTTTGGCGGTACAATGAGCAGTTCTTC. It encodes CASSFWRYNEQFF.

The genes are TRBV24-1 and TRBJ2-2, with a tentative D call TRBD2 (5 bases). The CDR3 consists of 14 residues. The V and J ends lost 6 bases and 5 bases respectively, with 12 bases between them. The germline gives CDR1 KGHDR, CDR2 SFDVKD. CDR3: CATSPGFETGELFF. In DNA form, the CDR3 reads TGTGCCACCAGTCCGGGATTTGAAACCGGGGAGCTGTTTTTT.

In DNA, the CDR3 is TGTGCCAGTAGTCCACTAATTTACATCCGGGACAGGGTTGGCACCGGGGAGCTGTTTTTT. It translates to CASSPLIYIRDRVGTGELFF. The chain carries TRBV19 and TRBJ2-2; TRBD1 aligns across 9 bases. CDR1 and CDR2 (germline): LNHDA, SQIVND (reference sequence). The CDR3 extends over 20 amino acids. J gave up 4 bases and V 5 bases, and 20 bases lay outside the gene matches.